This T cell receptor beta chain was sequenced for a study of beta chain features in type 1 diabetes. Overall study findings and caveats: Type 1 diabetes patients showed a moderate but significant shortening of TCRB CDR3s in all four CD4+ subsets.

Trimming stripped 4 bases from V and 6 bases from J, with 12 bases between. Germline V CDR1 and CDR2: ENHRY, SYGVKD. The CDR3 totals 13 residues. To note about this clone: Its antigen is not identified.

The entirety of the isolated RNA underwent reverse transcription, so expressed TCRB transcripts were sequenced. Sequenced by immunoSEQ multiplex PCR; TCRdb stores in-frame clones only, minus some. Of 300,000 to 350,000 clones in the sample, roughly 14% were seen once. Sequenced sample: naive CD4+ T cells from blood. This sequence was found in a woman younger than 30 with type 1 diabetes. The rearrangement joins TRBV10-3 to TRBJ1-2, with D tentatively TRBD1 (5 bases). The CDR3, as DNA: TGTGCCATCAGTGCCCCCTCCAGGGATGGCTACACCTTC. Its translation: CAISAPSRDGYTF.